This T cell receptor (beta chain) was documented in a study of identical twins. Germline V gene lookup returns CDR1 DFQATT and CDR2 SNEGSKA (reference sequence). The CDR3 covers 13 residues. Trimming took 7 bases from V and 2 from J, leaving 13 bases between them. cDNA molecules carried unique molecular identifiers, and template switching added a universal primer site. TCRdb re-called the 5' RACE reads through MiXCR, storing one row per CDR3 protein. The top ten clones hold around 0.3% of a sample with 1.5 million to 2 million distinct CDR3 sequences, under 35% of them seen once. Of note for this clonotype: Its matching antigen is unknown.

Overall study results and limits: Twins shared beta out-of-frame sequences in excess, but this excess was weaker.

The TCR comes from a newborn girl in good health. Sequences were obtained from cord blood. The rearrangement uses TRBV20-1 and TRBJ2-3, with D hard to call. The DNA of the CDR3 is TGCAGTGTCAGGCACCCTTCCACAGATACGCAGTATTTT. It is translated as CSVRHPSTDTQYF.